A selection of T cell receptor beta chains follows, all from one sample in a study of cytomegalovirus exposure and HLA in healthy donors. Method: immunoSEQ multiplex PCR; TCRdb's copy keeps in-frame clones and lacks some. The table includes about 56,000 clones, around 83% detected once. Material for sequencing was PBMCs. Receptors originate from a middle-aged man in good health and CMV-seronegative. Both conserved end residues are part of each CDR3. A D gene is named only where the DNA matches it firmly. Some rows mark clone size as missing; the rest say once, few, many or name a class of expanded clone.

d_call: NA
j_call: TRBJ1-3
clone_size: NA
v_call: TRBV28
cdr3_aa: CASSWEGLGSGNTIYF
cdr3_nt: TGTGCCAGCAGTTGGGAGGGGTTAGGCTCTGGAAACACCATATATTTT

d_call: TRBD1
j_call: TRBJ2-3
clone_size: NA
v_call: TRBV10-1
cdr3_aa: CASSRTGITDAQYF
cdr3_nt: TGCGCCAGCAGTCGGACAGGGATCACAGATGCGCAGTATTTT

d_call: TRBD2
j_call: TRBJ2-7
clone_size: NA
v_call: TRBV11-2
cdr3_aa: CASSTKSGGPYSYEQYF
cdr3_nt: TGTGCCAGCAGCACAAAAAGCGGGGGCCCCTACTCCTACGAGCAGTACTTC

d_call: NA
j_call: TRBJ1-1
clone_size: NA
v_call: TRBV5-1
cdr3_aa: CASRGDEGDTEAFF
cdr3_nt: TGCGCCAGCCGGGGGGATGAGGGGGACACTGAAGCTTTCTTT

d_call: NA
j_call: TRBJ1-5
clone_size: NA
v_call: TRBV6-5
cdr3_aa: CATGRNQPQHF
cdr3_nt: TGTGCAACAGGGCGCAATCAGCCCCAGCATTTT

d_call: NA
j_call: TRBJ1-2
clone_size: NA
v_call: TRBV5-6
cdr3_aa: CASSFSTGNYGYTF
cdr3_nt: TGTGCCAGCAGCTTCAGTACAGGGAACTATGGCTACACCTTC

d_call: TRBD1
j_call: TRBJ2-1
clone_size: NA
v_call: TRBV2
cdr3_aa: CASSGTGSSIGEQFF
cdr3_nt: TGTGCCAGCAGTGGGACAGGGTCTTCAATAGGGGAGCAGTTCTTC

d_call: NA
j_call: TRBJ1-2
clone_size: NA
v_call: TRBV28
cdr3_aa: CASSTLSGNRGYTF
cdr3_nt: TGTGCCAGCAGCACCCTTTCAGGGAATCGAGGCTACACCTTC

d_call: NA
j_call: TRBJ1-6
clone_size: NA
v_call: TRBV27
cdr3_aa: CASSFGQGSPNSPLHF
cdr3_nt: TGTGCCAGCAGTTTTGGTCAGGGATCCCCTAATTCACCCCTCCACTTT

d_call: NA
j_call: TRBJ1-4
clone_size: NA
v_call: TRBV19
cdr3_aa: CASSVDSQVVEKLFF
cdr3_nt: TGTGCCAGTAGTGTCGATTCCCAGGTGGTTGAAAAACTGTTTTTT

d_call: NA
j_call: TRBJ2-7
clone_size: NA
v_call: TRBV9
cdr3_aa: CASSARQDNGYEQYF
cdr3_nt: TGTGCCAGCAGCGCTAGACAGGATAACGGCTACGAGCAGTACTTC

d_call: NA
j_call: TRBJ2-3
clone_size: NA
v_call: TRBV10-3
cdr3_aa: CAISEQQNTQYF
cdr3_nt: TGTGCCATCAGTGAACAACAAAATACGCAGTATTTT

d_call: NA
j_call: TRBJ1-1
clone_size: NA
v_call: TRBV27
cdr3_aa: CASSPQDTDTEAFF
cdr3_nt: TGTGCCAGCAGTCCCCAAGACACGGACACTGAAGCTTTCTTT

d_call: TRBD2
j_call: TRBJ2-7
clone_size: NA
v_call: TRBV5-4
cdr3_aa: CASSLGGGLAFAEYF
cdr3_nt: TGTGCCAGCAGCTTGGGCGGGGGGCTTGCGTTTGCGGAGTACTTC

d_call: NA
j_call: TRBJ1-1
clone_size: NA
v_call: TRBV5-1
cdr3_aa: CASSLLITNTEAFF
cdr3_nt: TGCGCCAGCAGCTTACTAATTACGAACACTGAAGCTTTCTTT

d_call: TRBD1
j_call: TRBJ2-7
clone_size: once
v_call: TRBV29-1
cdr3_aa: CSVRQGSVEQYF
cdr3_nt: TGCAGCGTCAGACAGGGTTCCGTCGAGCAGTACTTC

d_call: NA
j_call: TRBJ2-3
clone_size: NA
v_call: TRBV15
cdr3_aa: CATSFSDGGDTQYF
cdr3_nt: TGTGCCACCAGCTTTTCAGACGGCGGAGATACGCAGTATTTT

d_call: NA
j_call: TRBJ1-3
clone_size: NA
v_call: TRBV11-3
cdr3_aa: CASSLARSGNTIYF
cdr3_nt: TGTGCCAGCAGCTTAGCACGGTCGGGAAACACCATATATTTT

d_call: NA
j_call: TRBJ2-1
clone_size: NA
v_call: TRBV6-5
cdr3_aa: CARAKGGQSTEQFF
cdr3_nt: TGTGCCAGGGCCAAAGGCGGCCAATCGACTGAGCAGTTCTTC

d_call: NA
j_call: TRBJ1-6
clone_size: NA
v_call: TRBV10-1
cdr3_aa: CARRNPRGSPLHF
cdr3_nt: TGCGCCAGGCGGAACCCTCGTGGTTCACCCCTCCACTTT

d_call: TRBD2
j_call: TRBJ2-7
clone_size: once
v_call: TRBV5-1
cdr3_aa: CASSLSPSGGSRSYEQYF
cdr3_nt: TGCGCCAGCAGCCTTTCCCCTAGCGGGGGGTCCCGCTCCTACGAGCAGTACTTC

d_call: TRBD1
j_call: TRBJ2-7
clone_size: NA
v_call: TRBV30
cdr3_aa: CAWDRGRTYEQYF
cdr3_nt: TGTGCCTGGGACAGGGGGCGGACCTACGAGCAGTACTTC

d_call: NA
j_call: TRBJ1-5
clone_size: few
v_call: TRBV6-4
cdr3_aa: CASSVVSGLHQPQHF
cdr3_nt: TGTGCCAGCAGTGTAGTATCGGGTTTACATCAGCCCCAGCATTTT

d_call: TRBD1
j_call: TRBJ1-5
clone_size: few
v_call: TRBV30
cdr3_aa: CAWTSGGNQPQHF
cdr3_nt: TGTGCCTGGACGTCAGGGGGAAATCAGCCCCAGCATTTT

d_call: NA
j_call: TRBJ2-7
clone_size: NA
v_call: TRBV6-5
cdr3_aa: CASRPDRIYEQYF
cdr3_nt: TGTGCCAGCAGACCTGACAGGATCTACGAGCAGTACTTC

d_call: NA
j_call: TRBJ1-1
clone_size: NA
v_call: TRBV27
cdr3_aa: CASSLAGAGGTEAFF
cdr3_nt: TGTGCCAGCAGTTTGGCAGGGGCAGGAGGCACTGAAGCTTTCTTT

d_call: NA
j_call: TRBJ2-7
clone_size: NA
v_call: TRBV5-4
cdr3_aa: CASSPPGGGSYEQYF
cdr3_nt: TGTGCCAGCAGCCCCCCGGGGGGCGGCTCCTACGAGCAGTACTTC

d_call: NA
j_call: TRBJ2-5
clone_size: NA
v_call: TRBV18
cdr3_aa: CASSPRAIQETQYF
cdr3_nt: TGTGCCAGCTCACCGCGGGCCATCCAAGAGACCCAGTACTTC

d_call: NA
j_call: TRBJ1-5
clone_size: NA
v_call: TRBV10-3
cdr3_aa: CAISETHYVYLHF
cdr3_nt: TGTGCCATCAGTGAGACCCACTACGTTTACTTACATTTT